This passage covers 17 T cell receptor beta chains from one sample sequenced in a study of blood T cell repertoires in COVID-19. Produced via immunoSEQ multiplex PCR; TCRdb's table is partial and in-frame only. This repertoire shows more than 90,000 clones, around 86% found once; its top ten account for 7% to 9%. Input material: peripheral blood. Receptor source: a man aged 65-85 years with acute or convalescent COVID-19.

This chain connects TRBV5-1 to TRBJ1-3, with D perhaps TRBD1 (6 bases). CDR3 size: 15 residues. Trimming pared 4 bases from V and 1 base from J, leaving 12 bases between. CDR1 and CDR2 (germline): SGHRS, YFSETQ. The CDR3 loop is CASSTGHSSGNTIYF. The CDR3 coding sequence is TGCGCCAGCAGCACGGGACACTCATCTGGAAACACCATATATTTT. The complete variable domain, with remaining parts taken from reference TRBV5-1 and TRBJ1-3, reads KAGVTQTPRYLIKTRGQQVTLSCSPISGHRSVSWYQQTPGQGLQFLFEYFSETQRNKGNFPGRFSGRQFSNSRSEMNVSTLELGDSALYLCASSTGHSSGNTIYFGEGSWLTVV.

J is TRBJ2-2 and V is TRBV11-3, with 7 bases matching TRBD1. Germline CDR1 SGHNT, CDR2 YENEEA. This CDR3 has 14 residues. Trimming at V came to 5 bases and at J to 4 bases, leaving 4 bases not matched to a gene. The DNA of the CDR3 is TGTGCCAGCAGCCGACAGGGCTCCACCGGGGAGCTGTTTTTT. Translating it yields CASSRQGSTGELFF.

The V and J genes are TRBV6-5 and TRBJ1-4; 8 nucleotides line up with TRBD1. CDR1 and CDR2 from the germline V gene are MNHEY and SVGAGI. Trimming removed 2 bases from V and 10 bases from J; junction bases left unmatched: 9. There are 15 residues in the CDR3. Written as DNA, the CDR3 is TGTGCCAGCAGTTACAACGACAGGGGATCTGGAAAACTGTTTTTT. Translation gives CASSYNDRGSGKLFF.

Comments on this clone: This same CDR3 is encoded by further DNA sequences in the sample. The J gene is TRBJ1-5, the V gene TRBV5-4, with D possibly TRBD1 on 6 matching bases. The germline V gene has CDR1 SGHNT and CDR2 YYREEE (reference sequence). This CDR3 has 14 residues. V lost 4 bases and J 0 bases, leaving 8 bases between the germline ends. The CDR3: CASSLGGSNQPQHF. The CDR3 nucleotides read TGTGCCAGCAGCCTAGGGGGTAGCAATCAGCCCCAGCATTTT.

This sequence joins TRBV9 and TRBJ1-1; 9 bases agree with TRBD1. From germline, CDR1 is SGDLS and CDR2 YYNGEE. V gave up 0 bases and J gave up 4 bases; unmatched junction bases: 4. The length of the CDR3 is 15 residues. In DNA, the CDR3 is TGTGCCAGCAGCGTAGTGGGACAGGGAATCACTGAAGCTTTCTTT. Amino acid sequence: CASSVVGQGITEAFF.

The V and J genes are TRBV9 and TRBJ1-2, with D tentatively TRBD1 (6 bases). The CDR3 contains 16 residues. Germline V gene data show CDR1 as SGDLS and CDR2 as YYNGEE. Trimming removed 4 bases at V and 6 bases at J, with 22 bases between. CDR3 coding DNA: TGTGCCAGCAGCCGAAACCCCACACCCCGGGACAATGGCTACACCTTC. This gives the protein CASSRNPTPRDNGYTF.

The CDR3 DNA sequence: TGTGCCACCAGCAGGCCAGACAGGGATGTCTATGGCTACACCTTC. Translation gives CATSRPDRDVYGYTF. V and J are TRBV15 and TRBJ1-2; 7 bases are shared with TRBD1. The V gene's germline CDR1 is LNHNV and CDR2 YYDKDF (reference sequence). This CDR3 has 15 amino acids. V lost 3 bases and J lost 4; bases outside the gene matches: 8.

The chain is built from TRBV2 and TRBJ2-7; D is possibly TRBD2 (5 bases). The CDR3 totals 13 residues. V lost 6 bases, J lost 2 bases, and 11 bases lay in between. The V gene's germline CDR1 is SNHLY and CDR2 FYNNEI. CDR3 amino acids: CASREGFTYEQYF. The CDR3 region has the DNA TGTGCCAGCAGAGAGGGATTTACCTACGAGCAGTACTTC.

The V gene is TRBV6-5, the J gene TRBJ2-3; 8 positions agree with TRBD2. From germline, CDR1 is MNHEY and CDR2 SVGAGI. Unmatched junction bases numbered 3, after V lost 7 bases and J lost 3 bases. The CDR3 consists of 13 residues. CDR3 bases: TGTGCCAGCACGGGACTAGGTACAGATACGCAGTATTTT. Translated: CASTGLGTDTQYF.

This chain uses TRBV25-1 with TRBJ1-2, with D possibly being TRBD1 (5 bases). Deletions cut 3 bases from V and 1 base from J, with 9 bases between. This CDR3 is 14 amino acids long. CDR1 is MGHDK and CDR2 is SYGVNS in the germline V gene. In DNA, the CDR3 is TGTGCCAGCAGTGACGGACACAGTAACTATGGCTACACCTTC. It specifies CASSDGHSNYGYTF.

The V call is TRBV19, the J call TRBJ1-5; D perhaps matches TRBD1 (5 bases). The V gene lost 1 base and the J gene lost 1 base, with 5 bases spanning the gap. Germline V gene sequence: CDR1 LNHDA, CDR2 SQIVND (reference sequence). The CDR3 runs to 14 residues. The CDR3 DNA is TGTGCCAGTAGTATAGGGGGCAGCAATCAGCCCCAGCATTTT. This sequence encodes CASSIGGSNQPQHF.

This sequence joins TRBV9 and TRBJ2-5, with D tentatively TRBD1 (6 bases). Germline V gene data show CDR1 as SGDLS and CDR2 as YYNGEE. The V and J ends lost 0 bases and 5 bases respectively, with 11 bases between them. CDR3 length: 14 amino acids. This CDR3 is CASSVATGWETQYF. CDR3 nucleotide sequence: TGTGCCAGCAGCGTAGCTACAGGGTGGGAGACCCAGTACTTC.

This clone was seen a few times. The chain joins TRBV5-6 to TRBJ1-2; 9 bases fit TRBD1. Germline V gives CDR1 SGHDT, CDR2 YYEEEE. This CDR3 region has 15 residues. V dropped 0 bases and J dropped 3; count of bases not matched to a gene: 3. The CDR3 loop is CASSLDRGRDYGYTF. The CDR3 coding sequence is TGTGCCAGCAGCTTGGACAGGGGGCGCGACTATGGCTACACCTTC.

The CDR3 reads CASSSSGATQFF. The DNA of the CDR3 is TGTGCCAGCAGTTCCTCCGGAGCGACGCAGTTCTTC. The V call is TRBV12-3 or TRBV12-4, the J call TRBJ2-1; no clear D gene. Trimming took 4 bases from V and 12 from J, leaving 13 bases between them. The CDR3 totals 12 residues.

The J gene is TRBJ2-1, the V gene TRBV7-3, with 8 bases that match TRBD1. The CDR3 is made up of 14 amino acids. CDR1 is SGHTA and CDR2 is FQGTGA in the germline V gene. After removal of 8 bases from V and 5 bases from J, the junction contained 8 bases not matched to a gene. DNA for the CDR3: TGTGCCAGCCGTCGCGACAGGGGTGACAATGAGCAGTTCTTC. Its protein is CASRRDRGDNEQFF.

J is TRBJ2-7 and V is TRBV30, with a possible D match to TRBD2 (6 bases). The V gene's germline CDR1 is GTSNPN and CDR2 SVGIG (reference sequence). Trimming pared 4 bases from V and 0 bases from J, leaving 13 bases between. The CDR3 totals 14 residues. Here the CDR3 DNA reads TGTGCCTGGACGCGGGGCGGAGTCTCCTACGAGCAGTACTTC. This translates into CAWTRGGVSYEQYF. The whole variable domain, remainder taken from reference TRBV30 and TRBJ2-7, is SQTIHQWPATLVQPVGSPLSLECTVEGTSNPNLYWYRQAAGRGLQLLFYSVGIGQISSEVPQNLSASRPQDRQFILSSKKLLLSDSGFYLCAWTRGGVSYEQYFGPGTRLTVT.

The chain has TRBV5-6 and TRBJ2-3, with D tentatively TRBD1 (7 bases). The ends were cut back, 2 bases at V and 5 bases at J, with 15 bases in the middle. The CDR3 contains 15 residues. Germline loops: CDR1 SGHDT, CDR2 YYEEEE. The CDR3, as DNA: TGTGCCAGCAGCTTTCAGACAGGGAGGTTAGATACGCAGTATTTT. Protein sequence: CASSFQTGRLDTQYF.